This T cell receptor (beta chain) was recorded in a study of T cells in Graves' hyperthyroidism and ophthalmopathy. The CDR3 regions of TCR beta were amplified from RNA transcripts. The primer set for the first-round RT-PCR of the TCR CDR3 was HTBI. Via MiXCR, TCRdb re-called the multiplex PCR reads, giving one row per CDR3 protein. The table includes more than 300,000 distinct CDR3 sequences, 14% detected once. V lost 2 bases and J 5 bases, leaving 7 bases between the germline ends. CDR1 is MGHRA and CDR2 is YSYEKL in the germline V gene. The CDR3 runs 14 residues. This clonotype was counted only a few times.

The clonotype was recovered from a woman aged 60 to 75 with Graves' hyperthyroidism. Sequenced input: blood. The rearrangement joins TRBV4-1 to TRBJ1-6; no firm D call. DNA of the CDR3: TGCGCCAGCAGCCAAACCAGGAATAATTCACCCCTCCACTTT. This translates into CASSQTRNNSPLHF.